A selection of T cell receptor beta chains follows, all from one sample in a study of early T cells in non-severe SARS-CoV-2 infection. TCRdb processed the 5' RACE reads anew with MiXCR; each CDR3 protein has one entry. The sample shows 25,000 to 30,000 distinct CDR3 sequences, roughly 5.7% of them seen only once. Sequencing was performed on whole blood. These receptors were collected from an adult who was a healthcare worker with PCR-confirmed SARS-CoV-2 infection or an uninfected control (not recorded which). The CDR3 runs from the conserved cysteine through the conserved F or W. The order of the fields is clone size, D gene, V gene, J gene, CDR3 length, CDR3 DNA, CDR3 protein. The D gene is left open where the match is weak. Part of the rows lack a size; the others show once, few, many or a class for expanded clones.

many	.	TRBV14	TRBJ1-3	14	TGTGCCAGCAGCCTGCTTAGCTCTGGAAACACCATATATTTT	CASSLLSSGNTIYF
.	.	TRBV5-4	TRBJ1-2	14	TGTGCCAGCAGCTACGGACAGCCTAACTATGGCTACACCTTC	CASSYGQPNYGYTF
many	.	TRBV20-1	TRBJ1-5	12	TGCAGTGCTAGAGCACAGAATCAGCCCCAGCATTTT	CSARAQNQPQHF
many	.	TRBV7-9	TRBJ2-7	13	TGTGCCAGCAGCTCTGGGACTCCGTACGAGCAGTACTTC	CASSSGTPYEQYF
once	.	TRBV29-1	TRBJ1-1	15	TGCAGCGTTGGAAAAATGGGACGGATTAACACTGAAGCTTTCTTT	CSVGKMGRINTEAFF
many	.	TRBV2	TRBJ2-7	10	TGTGCCAGCATGTTTGGGGAGCAGTACTTC	CASMFGEQYF
many	TRBD1	TRBV7-9	TRBJ2-7	13	TGTGCCACACAGGGACAGGGAATCAACGAGCAGTACTTC	CATQGQGINEQYF
.	TRBD2	TRBV6-2/TRBV6-3	TRBJ2-2	16	TGTGCCAGCAGAACGTCGCGGGAGGGCCAAGGCGGGGAGCTGTTTTTT	CASRTSREGQGGELFF
.	.	TRBV7-2	TRBJ2-5	14	TGTGCCAGCAGCGCCATCCTCGAACAAGAGACCCAGTACTTC	CASSAILEQETQYF
.	TRBD1	TRBV7-2	TRBJ1-5	15	TGTGCCAGCAGCACGGGACAGGGAACCAATCAGCCCCAGCATTTT	CASSTGQGTNQPQHF
few	TRBD1	TRBV2	TRBJ2-2	15	TGTGCCAGCAGTGTGAGACAGGGCAATACCGGGGAGCTGTTTTTT	CASSVRQGNTGELFF
many	.	TRBV10-3	TRBJ2-7	12	TGTGCCATCAGTGATCAACAGGGTGGGCAGTACTTC	CAISDQQGGQYF
many	.	TRBV7-9	TRBJ1-6	13	TGTGCCAGCAGCCTGGGAAGCAATTCACCCCTCCACTTT	CASSLGSNSPLHF
many	.	TRBV19	TRBJ1-2	12	TGTGCCAGTACATTGGGTGAACGGCTCTACACCTTC	CASTLGERLYTF
few	.	TRBV30	TRBJ2-7	12	TGTGCCTGGAGCCTTGGGGCGCGGGAGCAGTACTTC	CAWSLGAREQYF
many	.	TRBV11-3	TRBJ2-7	15	TGTGCCAGCAGCTTAGGGGGGGCGATGGTCTACGAGCAGTACTTC	CASSLGGAMVYEQYF